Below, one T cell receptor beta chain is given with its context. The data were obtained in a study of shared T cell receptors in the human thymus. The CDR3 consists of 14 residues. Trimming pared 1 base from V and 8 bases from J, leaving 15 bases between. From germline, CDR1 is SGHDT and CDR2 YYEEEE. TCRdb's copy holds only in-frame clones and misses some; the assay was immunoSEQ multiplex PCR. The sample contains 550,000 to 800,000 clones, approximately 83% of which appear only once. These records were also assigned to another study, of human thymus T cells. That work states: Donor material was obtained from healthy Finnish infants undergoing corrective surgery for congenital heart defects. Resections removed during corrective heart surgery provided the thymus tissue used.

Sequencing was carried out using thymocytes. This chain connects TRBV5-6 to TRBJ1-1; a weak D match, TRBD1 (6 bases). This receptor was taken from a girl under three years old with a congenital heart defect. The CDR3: CASSLTGTQGEAFF. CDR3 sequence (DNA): TGTGCCAGCAGCTTGACCGGGACACAAGGCGAAGCTTTCTTT.